This T cell receptor beta chain originates from a study of cytomegalovirus exposure and HLA in healthy donors. Across the study: From donors who were HLA-typed, an early data release held 70 million to 90 million unique TCRs. Overall study results and limits: TCR beta sequences reportedly predicted most subjects' HLA-A and HLA-B alleles accurately.

Per the germline V gene, CDR1 is SGHKS and CDR2 is YYEKEE (reference sequence). There are 14 residues in the CDR3. V was shortened by 4 bases and J by 10 bases, with 17 bases between the two germline ends. Notes on this clone: The antigen remains unidentified.

Use of 60 Vbeta and 13 Jbeta primers characterized the PCR. Method: immunoSEQ multiplex PCR; TCRdb's copy keeps in-frame clones and lacks some. This sample's table reports 65,000 to 85,000 clones. Specimen: PBMCs. This TCR derives from a female donor in good health and CMV-seropositive. The V gene is TRBV5-5, the J gene TRBJ1-4; D gene ambiguous. CDR3 DNA sequence: TGTGCCAGCAGCCCGACTGGCGAGGCTGGAAAACTGTTTTTT. This gives the protein CASSPTGEAGKLFF. The full variable domain, with the rest looked up from reference TRBV5-5 and TRBJ1-4, is DAGVTQSPTHLIKTRGQQVTLRCSPISGHKSVSWYQQVLGQGPQFIFQYYEKEERGRGNFPDRFSARQFPNYSSELNVNALLLGDSALYLCASSPTGEAGKLFFGSGTQLSVL.